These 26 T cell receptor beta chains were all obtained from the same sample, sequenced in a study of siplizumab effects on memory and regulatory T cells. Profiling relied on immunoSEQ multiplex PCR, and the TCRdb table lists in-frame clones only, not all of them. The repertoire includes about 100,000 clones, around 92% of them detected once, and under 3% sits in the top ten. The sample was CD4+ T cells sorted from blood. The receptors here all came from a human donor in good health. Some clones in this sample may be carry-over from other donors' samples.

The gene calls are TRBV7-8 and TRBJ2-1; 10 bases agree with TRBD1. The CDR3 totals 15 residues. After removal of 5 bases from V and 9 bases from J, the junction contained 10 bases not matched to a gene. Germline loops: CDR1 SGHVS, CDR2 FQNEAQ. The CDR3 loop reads CASSNRDRGSAEQFF. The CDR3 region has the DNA TGTGCCAGCAGCAACCGGGACAGGGGTAGTGCTGAGCAGTTCTTC.

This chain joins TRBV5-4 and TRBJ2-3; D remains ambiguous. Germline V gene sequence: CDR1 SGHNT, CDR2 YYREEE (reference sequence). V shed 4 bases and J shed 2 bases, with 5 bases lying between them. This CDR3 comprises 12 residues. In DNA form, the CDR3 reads TGTGCCAGCAGCCTATCCACAGATACGCAGTATTTT. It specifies CASSLSTDTQYF.

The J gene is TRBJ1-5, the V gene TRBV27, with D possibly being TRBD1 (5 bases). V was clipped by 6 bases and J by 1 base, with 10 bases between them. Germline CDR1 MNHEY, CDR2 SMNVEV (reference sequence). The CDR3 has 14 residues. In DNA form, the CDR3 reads TGTGCCAGCAGCTACGACAGAAGCAATCAGCCCCAGCATTTT. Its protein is CASSYDRSNQPQHF.

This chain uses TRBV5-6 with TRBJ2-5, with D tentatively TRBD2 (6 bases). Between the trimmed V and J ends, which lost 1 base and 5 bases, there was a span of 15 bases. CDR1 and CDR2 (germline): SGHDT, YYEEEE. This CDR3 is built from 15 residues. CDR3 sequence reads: CASSLKRRGVETQYF. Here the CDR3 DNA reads TGTGCCAGCAGCTTGAAGCGCCGCGGGGTTGAGACCCAGTACTTC.

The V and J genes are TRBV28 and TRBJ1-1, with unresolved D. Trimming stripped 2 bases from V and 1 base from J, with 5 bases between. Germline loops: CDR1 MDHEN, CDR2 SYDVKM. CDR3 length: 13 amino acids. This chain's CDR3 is CASSLDQNTEAFF. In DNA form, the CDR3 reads TGTGCCAGCAGTTTAGACCAGAACACTGAAGCTTTCTTT.

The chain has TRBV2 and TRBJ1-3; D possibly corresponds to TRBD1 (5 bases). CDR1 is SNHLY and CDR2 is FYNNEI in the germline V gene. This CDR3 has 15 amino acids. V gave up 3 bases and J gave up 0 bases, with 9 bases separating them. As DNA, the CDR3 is TGTGCCAGCAGTGATGCTCAGGGCTCTGGAAACACCATATATTTT. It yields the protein CASSDAQGSGNTIYF. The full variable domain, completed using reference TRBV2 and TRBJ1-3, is EPEVTQTPSHQVTQMGQEVILRCVPISNHLYFYWYRQILGQKVEFLVSFYNNEISEKSEIFDDQFSVERPDGSNFTLKIRSTKLEDSAMYFCASSDAQGSGNTIYFGEGSWLTVV.

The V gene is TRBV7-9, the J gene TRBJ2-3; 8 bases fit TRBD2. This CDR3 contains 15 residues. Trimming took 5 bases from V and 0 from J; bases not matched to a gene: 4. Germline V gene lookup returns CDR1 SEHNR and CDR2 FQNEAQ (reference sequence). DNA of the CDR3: TGTGCCAGCAGCGAGCGGGGGCATAGCACAGATACGCAGTATTTT. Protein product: CASSERGHSTDTQYF.

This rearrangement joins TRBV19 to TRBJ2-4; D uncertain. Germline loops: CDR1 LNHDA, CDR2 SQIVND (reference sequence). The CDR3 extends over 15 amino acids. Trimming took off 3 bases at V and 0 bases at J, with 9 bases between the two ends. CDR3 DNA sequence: TGTGCCAGTAGTATTGTCGGCCTAGCCAAAAACATTCAGTACTTC. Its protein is CASSIVGLAKNIQYF.

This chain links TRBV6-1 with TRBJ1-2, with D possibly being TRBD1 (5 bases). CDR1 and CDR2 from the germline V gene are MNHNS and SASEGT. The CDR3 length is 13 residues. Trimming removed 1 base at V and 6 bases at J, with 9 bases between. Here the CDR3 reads CASSEVRGDGYTF. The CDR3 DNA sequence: TGTGCCAGCAGTGAAGTTCGGGGGGATGGCTACACCTTC.

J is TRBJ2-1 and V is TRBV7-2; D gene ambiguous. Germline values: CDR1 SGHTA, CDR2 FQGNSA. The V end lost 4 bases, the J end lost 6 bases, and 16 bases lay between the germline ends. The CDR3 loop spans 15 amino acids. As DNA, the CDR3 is TGTGCCAGCAGCTACTCCAGGACCGGTCTCAATGAGCAGTTCTTC. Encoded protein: CASSYSRTGLNEQFF.

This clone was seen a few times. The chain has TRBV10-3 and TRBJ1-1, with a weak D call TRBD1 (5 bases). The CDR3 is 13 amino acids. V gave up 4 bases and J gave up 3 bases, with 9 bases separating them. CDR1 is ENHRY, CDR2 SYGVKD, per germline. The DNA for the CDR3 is TGTGCCATCAGTGTCACGGGGGACACTGAAGCTTTCTTT. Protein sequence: CAISVTGDTEAFF.

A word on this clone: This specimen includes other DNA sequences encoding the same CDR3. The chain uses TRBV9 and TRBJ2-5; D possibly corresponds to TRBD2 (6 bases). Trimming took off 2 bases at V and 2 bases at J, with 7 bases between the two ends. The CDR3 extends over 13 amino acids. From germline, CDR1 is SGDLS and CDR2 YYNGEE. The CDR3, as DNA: TGTGCCAGCAGCGTCCGGGGGCAAGAGACCCAGTACTTC. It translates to CASSVRGQETQYF.

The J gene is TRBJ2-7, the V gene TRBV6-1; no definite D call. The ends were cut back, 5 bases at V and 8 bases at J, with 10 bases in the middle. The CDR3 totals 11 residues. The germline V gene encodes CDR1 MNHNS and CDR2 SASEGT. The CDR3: CASSPGLQQYF. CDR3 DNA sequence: TGTGCCAGCAGTCCGGGTCTCCAGCAGTACTTC.

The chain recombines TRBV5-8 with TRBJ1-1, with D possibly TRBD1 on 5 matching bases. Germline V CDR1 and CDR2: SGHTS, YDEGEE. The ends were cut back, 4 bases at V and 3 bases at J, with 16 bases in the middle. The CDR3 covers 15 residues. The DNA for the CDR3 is TGTGCCAGCAGCCGAACCGGGACTATCGACACTGAAGCTTTCTTT. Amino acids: CASSRTGTIDTEAFF.

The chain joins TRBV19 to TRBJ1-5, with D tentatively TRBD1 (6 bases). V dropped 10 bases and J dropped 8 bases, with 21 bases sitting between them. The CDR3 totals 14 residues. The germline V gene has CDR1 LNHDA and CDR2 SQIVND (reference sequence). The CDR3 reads CATTRGGGFEPQHF. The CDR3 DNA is TGTGCCACCACGAGAGGGGGGGGGTTTGAGCCCCAGCATTTT.

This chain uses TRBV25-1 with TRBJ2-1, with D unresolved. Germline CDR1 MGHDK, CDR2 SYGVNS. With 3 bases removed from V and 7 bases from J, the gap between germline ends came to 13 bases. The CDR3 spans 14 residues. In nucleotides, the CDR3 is TGTGCCAGCAGTGACCCGAATGCGCTTAATGAGCAGTTCTTC. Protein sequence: CASSDPNALNEQFF. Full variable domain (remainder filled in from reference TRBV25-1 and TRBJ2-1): EADIYQTPRYLVIGTGKKITLECSQTMGHDKMYWYQQDPGMELHLIHYSYGVNSTEKGDLSSESTVSRIRTEHFPLTLESARPSHTSQYLCASSDPNALNEQFFGPGTRLTVL.

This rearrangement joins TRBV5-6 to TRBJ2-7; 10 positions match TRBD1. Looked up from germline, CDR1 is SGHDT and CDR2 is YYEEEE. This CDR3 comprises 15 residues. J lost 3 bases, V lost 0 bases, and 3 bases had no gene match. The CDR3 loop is CASSLARTGGYEQYF. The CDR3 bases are TGTGCCAGCAGCTTGGCCCGGACAGGGGGCTACGAGCAGTACTTC.

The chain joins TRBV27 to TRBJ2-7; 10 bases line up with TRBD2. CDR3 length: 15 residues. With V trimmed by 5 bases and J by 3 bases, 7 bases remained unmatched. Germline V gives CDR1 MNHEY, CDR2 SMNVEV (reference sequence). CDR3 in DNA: TGTGCCAGCAGTAATAAGGGACTAGCGAGCTACGAGCAGTACTTC. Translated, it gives CASSNKGLASYEQYF.

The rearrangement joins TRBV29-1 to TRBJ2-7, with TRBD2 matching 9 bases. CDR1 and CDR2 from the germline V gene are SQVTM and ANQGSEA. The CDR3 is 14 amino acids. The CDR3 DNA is TGCAGACTGGGGAGACTAGCGGTGACCTACGAGCAGTACTTC. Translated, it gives CRLGRLAVTYEQYF.

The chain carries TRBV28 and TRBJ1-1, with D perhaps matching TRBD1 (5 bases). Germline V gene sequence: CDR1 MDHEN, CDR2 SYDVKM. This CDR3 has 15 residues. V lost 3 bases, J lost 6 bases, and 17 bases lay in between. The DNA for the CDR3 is TGTGCCAGCAGTTTCCATGGGGCACAGTCCTCTGAAGCTTTCTTT. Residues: CASSFHGAQSSEAFF.

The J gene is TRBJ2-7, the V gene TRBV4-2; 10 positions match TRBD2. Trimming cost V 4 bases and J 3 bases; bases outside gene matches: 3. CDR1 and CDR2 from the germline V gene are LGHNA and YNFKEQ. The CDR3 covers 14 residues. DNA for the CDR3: TGTGCCAGCAGCCGGACTAGCGGAATCTACGAGCAGTACTTC. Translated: CASSRTSGIYEQYF.

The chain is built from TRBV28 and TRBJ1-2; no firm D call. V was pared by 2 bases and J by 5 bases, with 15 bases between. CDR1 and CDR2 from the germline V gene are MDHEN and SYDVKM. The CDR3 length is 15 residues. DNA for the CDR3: TGTGCCAGCAGTTTAGGAAGGGTAGCCTCATATGGCTACACCTTC. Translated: CASSLGRVASYGYTF.

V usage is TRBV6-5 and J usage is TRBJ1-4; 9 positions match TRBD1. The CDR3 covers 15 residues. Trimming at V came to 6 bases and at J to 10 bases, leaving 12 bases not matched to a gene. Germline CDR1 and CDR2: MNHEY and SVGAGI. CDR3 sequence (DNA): TGTGCCAGCAGCCCCACCCCCACAGGGGGCTCAAAACTGTTTTTT. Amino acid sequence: CASSPTPTGGSKLFF.

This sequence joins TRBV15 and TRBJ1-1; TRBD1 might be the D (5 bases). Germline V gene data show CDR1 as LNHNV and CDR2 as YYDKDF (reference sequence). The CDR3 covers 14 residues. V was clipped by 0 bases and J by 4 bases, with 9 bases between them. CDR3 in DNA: TGTGCCACCAGCAGAGACAAGGGGCTCACTGAAGCTTTCTTT. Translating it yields CATSRDKGLTEAFF.

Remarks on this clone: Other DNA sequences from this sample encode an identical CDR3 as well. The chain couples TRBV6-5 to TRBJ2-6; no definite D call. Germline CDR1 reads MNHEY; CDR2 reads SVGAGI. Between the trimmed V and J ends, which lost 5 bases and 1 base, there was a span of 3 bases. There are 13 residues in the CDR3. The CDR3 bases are TGTGCCAGCAGTATTTCTGGGGCCAACGTCCTGACTTTC. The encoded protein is CASSISGANVLTF.

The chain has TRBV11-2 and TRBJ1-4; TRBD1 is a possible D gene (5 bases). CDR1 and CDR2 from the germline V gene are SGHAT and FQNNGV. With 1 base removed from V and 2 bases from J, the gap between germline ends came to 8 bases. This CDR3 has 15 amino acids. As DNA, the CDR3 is TGTGCCAGCAGCTTAGTTCGGGGGACTAATGAAAAACTGTTTTTT. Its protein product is CASSLVRGTNEKLFF.